These 10 T cell receptor beta chains originate from one sample sequenced in a study of blood T cells in healthy people across ages. Combining a sample-barcoded 5' primer with a J-beta primer mix, a second PCR ran for 7 to 11 cycles. TCRdb fed the 5' RACE reads into MiXCR, producing one record per CDR3 protein. The sample comprises approximately 1.5 million distinct CDR3 sequences, about 35% of which are singletons, and around 10% rests with the top ten. Input material: blood. The receptors were gathered from a young woman in good health.

This chain connects TRBV5-1 to TRBJ2-7; the D gene is possibly TRBD1 (6 bases). The ends were cut back, 2 bases at V and 7 bases at J, with 10 bases in the middle. The CDR3 extends over 12 amino acids. The germline CDR1 and CDR2 sequences are SGHRS and YFSETQ. Here the CDR3 reads CASSFTGWEQYF. CDR3 DNA sequence: TGCGCCAGCAGCTTCACAGGGTGGGAGCAGTACTTC.

This rearrangement joins TRBV28 to TRBJ2-1, with TRBD1 matching over 8 bases. V shed 3 bases and J 9 bases; nucleotides not matched to a gene: 7. CDR1 and CDR2 from the germline V gene are MDHEN and SYDVKM. The CDR3 spans 14 residues. CDR3 protein: CASSFWSGQAEQFF. The CDR3 DNA sequence: TGTGCCAGCAGTTTCTGGTCGGGACAGGCTGAGCAGTTCTTC.

This clonotype was observed once. The CDR3 sequence is CSAREDLGPGNSNQPQHF. The CDR3 DNA reads as TGCAGTGCTAGAGAGGACCTTGGGCCAGGGAATAGCAATCAGCCCCAGCATTTT. This chain joins TRBV20-1 and TRBJ1-5; possibly TRBD1 for D (5 bases). The CDR3 contains 18 residues. Looked up from germline, CDR1 is DFQATT and CDR2 is SNEGSKA (reference sequence). The V and J ends lost 0 bases and 0 bases respectively, with 18 bases between them.

There are a few counts of this clonotype. The CDR3 sequence is CALGQGYEKLFF. For the CDR3, the DNA is TGTGCCTTGGGACAGGGATACGAAAAACTGTTTTTT. This sequence joins TRBV30 and TRBJ1-4; 9 nucleotides line up with TRBD1. Per the germline V gene, CDR1 is GTSNPN and CDR2 is SVGIG (reference sequence). Trimming at V came to 7 bases and at J to 8 bases, leaving 5 bases not matched to a gene. The CDR3 loop spans 12 amino acids.

V gene TRBV7-6 combines with J gene TRBJ2-4; D gene uncertain. The closer fit of TRBJ2-7 to the DNA end suggests the J call may be wrong. CDR1 and CDR2 (germline): SGHVS, FNYEAQ. The CDR3 runs to 12 residues. CDR3 amino acids: CASSPPTGEQYF. DNA of the CDR3: TGTGCCAGCAGCCCCCCGACCGGCGAGCAGTACTTC.

V gene TRBV27 combines with J gene TRBJ2-7; D possibly corresponds to TRBD2 (6 bases). The germline gives CDR1 MNHEY, CDR2 SMNVEV (reference sequence). V lost 6 bases, J lost 4 bases, and 25 bases lay in between. This CDR3 has 17 amino acids. The CDR3 coding sequence is TGTGCCAGCAGGAACAAAGCGGGTCTCGGGAGTTTGTACGAGCAGTACTTC. It yields the protein CASRNKAGLGSLYEQYF.

The DNA of the CDR3 is TGCGCCAGCAGCCAAGGGGCGGGGGGGCCCTCAATCCAAGAGACCCAGTACTTC. It specifies CASSQGAGGPSIQETQYF. The gene calls are TRBV4-1 and TRBJ2-5; 9 nucleotides line up with TRBD2. The V segment lost 1 base and the J segment 1 base; nucleotides outside the gene matches: 10. The length of the CDR3 is 18 residues. Germline-derived CDR1 and CDR2 are MGHRA and YSYEKL.

The chain employs TRBV5-1 and TRBJ2-3; D possibly corresponds to TRBD1 (6 bases). V lost 4 bases and J lost 10, with 19 bases in between. This CDR3 contains 14 residues. The germline V gene has CDR1 SGHRS and CDR2 YFSETQ. CDR3 in amino acids: CASSGVGTSDAQYF. For the CDR3, the DNA is TGCGCCAGCAGCGGGGTCGGGACAAGTGATGCGCAGTATTTT.

This chain uses TRBV29-1 with TRBJ1-1; 9 bases are a match to TRBD1. Germline trimming cut 7 bases from V and 0 bases from J; bases unmatched to any gene: 9. CDR1 is SQVTM and CDR2 is ANQGSEA in the germline V gene. The CDR3 length is 15 residues. The CDR3 DNA is TGCAGCGCCTCTGGGGGACAGGGAGTGAACACTGAAGCTTTCTTT. Translated: CSASGGQGVNTEAFF. The variable domain in full, with the rest retrieved from reference TRBV29-1 and TRBJ1-1, is SAVISQKPSRDICQRGTSLTIQCQVDSQVTMMFWYRQQPGQSLTLIATANQGSEATYESGFVIDKFPISRPNLTFSTLTVSNMSPEDSSIYLCSASGGQGVNTEAFFGQGTRLTVV.

This clonotype was picked up a small number of times. The chain recombines TRBV20-1 with TRBJ1-4; 8 positions agree with TRBD1. The V gene end was trimmed by 6 bases and the J gene end by 2 bases; junction bases not matched to a gene: 8. CDR3 length equals 15 residues. Germline assignment: CDR1 DFQATT and CDR2 SNEGSKA (reference sequence). CDR3 loop: CSAATGGGTNEKLFF. CDR3 coding DNA: TGCAGTGCAGCCACAGGGGGAGGTACTAATGAAAAACTGTTTTTT.